Below, one T cell receptor beta chain is given with its context. Its antigen is undetermined. The authors produced TCR alpha and TCR beta cDNA libraries with sample barcodes and UMIs by 5'RACE using constant-segment primers. From the 5' RACE reads, TCRdb called clonotypes with MiXCR, one entry per CDR3 protein. The repertoire includes 100,000 or so distinct CDR3 sequences, around 10% of them detected once, and about 40% sits in the top ten. This sample is drawn from a study of T-cell memory formation after mild COVID-19. Broader study findings: A balance of CD4 and CD8 characterized clones contracting day 15 to 85, whereas later expanders leaned CD4+.

The TCR originated in a man between 18 and 29 years old who had mild COVID-19 (a few samples of this study predate the infection). Cell type and time point are not known. The sequenced sample was PBMCs or a T cell subset sorted from them (not recorded which).

The chain's CDR3 is CASSHHQDRVKMDEQFF. The CDR3 region has the DNA TGCGCCAGCAGCCACCACCAAGACAGGGTGAAAATGGATGAGCAGTTCTTC. The J gene is TRBJ2-1, the V gene TRBV4-1; 7 positions match TRBD1. V was clipped by 3 bases and J by 8 bases; unmatched bases: 16. The CDR3 is 17 residues long. Germline CDR1 MGHRA, CDR2 YSYEKL.